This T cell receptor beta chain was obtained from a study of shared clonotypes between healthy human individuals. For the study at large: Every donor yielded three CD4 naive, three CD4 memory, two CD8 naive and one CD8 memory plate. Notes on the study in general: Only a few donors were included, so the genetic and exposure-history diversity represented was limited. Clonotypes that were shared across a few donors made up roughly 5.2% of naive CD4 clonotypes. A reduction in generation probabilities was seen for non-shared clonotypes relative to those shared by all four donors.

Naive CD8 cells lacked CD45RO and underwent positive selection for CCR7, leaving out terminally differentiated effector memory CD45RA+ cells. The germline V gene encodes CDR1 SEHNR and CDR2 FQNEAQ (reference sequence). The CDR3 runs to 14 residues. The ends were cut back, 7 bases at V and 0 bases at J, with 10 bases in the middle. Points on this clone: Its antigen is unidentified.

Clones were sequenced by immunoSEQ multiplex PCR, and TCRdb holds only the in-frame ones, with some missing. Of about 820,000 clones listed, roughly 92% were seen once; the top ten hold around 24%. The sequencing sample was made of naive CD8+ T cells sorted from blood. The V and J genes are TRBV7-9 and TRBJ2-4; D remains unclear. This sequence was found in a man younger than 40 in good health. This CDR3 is CASTKGEAKNIQYF. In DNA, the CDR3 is TGTGCCAGCACCAAAGGCGAAGCCAAAAACATTCAGTACTTC.